The 5 T cell receptor beta chains reported below all come from one sample, sequenced in a study of early T cells in non-severe SARS-CoV-2 infection. TCRdb called the 5' RACE reads again in MiXCR, with one record for every CDR3 protein. The sample has about 64,000 distinct CDR3 sequences, roughly a fifth seen once. This material consisted of whole blood, taken at baseline. Receptors originate from an adult who was a healthcare worker with PCR-confirmed SARS-CoV-2 infection or an uninfected control (not recorded which).

The table lists this clonotype with a few counts. The gene calls are TRBV11-3 and TRBJ1-1; TRBD1 agrees at 7 bases. Trimming at V came to 2 bases and at J to 13 bases, leaving 7 bases not matched to a gene. CDR3 size: 12 residues. Germline V gives CDR1 SGHNT, CDR2 YENEEA. CDR3 in DNA: TGTGCCAGCAGCTTAAATGGGGACAGACATTTCTTT. Its protein product is CASSLNGDRHFF.

This rearrangement joins TRBV30 to TRBJ2-1, with no clear D. V gave up 2 bases and J gave up 6 bases, with 8 bases separating them. Germline V lookup: CDR1 GTSNPN, CDR2 SVGIG (reference sequence). The CDR3 covers 12 residues. In nucleotides, the CDR3 is TGTGCCTGGAGTCCTGCCCCCAATGAGCAGTTCTTC. Translation: CAWSPAPNEQFF.

This clonotype was counted between two and nine times. V usage is TRBV18 and J usage is TRBJ2-7, with 7 bases lining up with TRBD1. From germline, CDR1 is KGHSH and CDR2 LQKENI. The CDR3 spans 15 residues. Trimming removed 0 bases from V and 6 bases from J; junction bases left unmatched: 8. CDR3 amino acids: CASSPPDGAGGEQYF. CDR3 bases: TGTGCCAGCTCACCACCGGACGGTGCAGGGGGCGAGCAGTACTTC. Full variable domain (rest looked up from reference TRBV18 and TRBJ2-7): NAGVMQNPRHLVRRRGQEARLRCSPMKGHSHVYWYRQLPEEGLKFMVYLQKENIIDESGMPKERFSAEFPKEGPSILRIQQVVRGDSAAYFCASSPPDGAGGEQYFGPGTRLTVT.

The rearrangement links TRBV12-3 or TRBV12-4 to TRBJ1-4; tentatively, D is TRBD1 (5 bases). Between the trimmed V and J ends, which lost 6 bases and 4 bases, there was a span of 15 bases. The CDR3 length is 15 residues. The CDR3 coding sequence is TGTGCCAGCAGCATATCCTCAGGGAATAATGAAAAACTGTTTTTT. This codes for CASSISSGNNEKLFF.

At least ten counts were recorded for this clonotype. This sequence joins TRBV7-9 and TRBJ1-1; TRBD1 might be the D (5 bases). Between the trimmed V and J ends, which lost 5 bases and 11 bases, there was a span of 12 bases. CDR3 size: 11 residues. Germline assignment: CDR1 SEHNR and CDR2 FQNEAQ (reference sequence). The CDR3 DNA sequence: TGTGCCAGCAGCCCCCGGGACCGGGCTTTCTTT. Amino acids: CASSPRDRAFF.